This T cell receptor beta chain is drawn from a study of T cell repertoires in cytomegalovirus infection. Germline values: CDR1 SEHNR, CDR2 FQNEAQ (reference sequence). The CDR3 consists of 13 residues. Trimming took off 7 bases at V and 9 bases at J, with 16 bases between the two ends. This clonotype was counted at least ten times. Its antigen is still unknown. TCRdb analysed the reads with MiXCR anew, one entry per CDR3 protein. The table lists 550,000 to 850,000 distinct CDR3 sequences, roughly a third of them singletons. Sample: cultured PBMCs, taken from culture after CMV antigen stimulation. This clonotype originated in a human donor in good health (CMV status not recorded). Some clones in this sample may be carry-over from other donors' samples. The V gene is TRBV7-9, the J gene TRBJ2-1, with D possibly matching TRBD2 (5 bases). In DNA form, the CDR3 reads TGTGCCAGCATCCGCGCGGGTGTCCTTGAGCAGTTCTTC. Its protein is CASIRAGVLEQFF.